This TCR beta chain stems from a study of T cell responses to AZD1222 COVID-19 vaccine. As to this clone: What it recognizes is unknown.

Trimming stripped 5 bases from V and 6 bases from J, with 4 bases between. Germline V gene lookup returns CDR1 MGHRA and CDR2 YSYEKL. The CDR3 is made up of 11 amino acids. Data came from immunoSEQ multiplex PCR; TCRdb stores just in-frame clones and leaves some out. Of about 92,000 clones in the sample, under 95% were seen once. Whole-study results and caveats: A reported finding is that nearly half of spike-specific TCRs target unmutated variant regions.

The receptor was derived from an adult in good health. This chain uses TRBV4-1 with TRBJ2-2; no reliable D call. Sequencing was performed on peripheral blood, taken on day 0 of AZD1222 vaccination. The CDR3 sequence: CASSFPGELFF. In nucleotides, the CDR3 is TGCGCCAGCAGCTTCCCCGGGGAGCTGTTTTTT.